A selection of T cell receptor beta chains follows, all from one sample in a study of control samples from healthy donors and cancer patients. This table comes from immunoSEQ multiplex PCR, and its TCRdb copy is limited to in-frame clones, with some not included. This table holds approximately 100,000 clones, around 89% found once. Sequencing used blood. All receptors come from a man aged 30 to 45 in good health. The CDR3 runs from the conserved cysteine through the conserved F or W. Each record gives: clone size, D gene, CDR3 length, V gene, CDR3 protein. The D gene is left open where the match is weak. Expanded clones are given a class, and other clones once, few, many or no size at all.

NA	NA	15	TRBV11-2	CASSATGLEGETQYF
NA	NA	13	TRBV30	CAWSVPGRTEAFF
NA	NA	12	TRBV2	CASSTGWLEAFF
NA	TRBD1	14	TRBV7-9	CASSWTGQATEAFF
NA	NA	16	TRBV4-1	CASSQDQTASSYEQYF
NA	NA	17	TRBV3-1/TRBV3-2	CASSQPLVATSTDTQYF
NA	TRBD1	14	TRBV7-2	CASSRDRGQYEQYF
once	NA	15	TRBV4-3	CASSQEWGGHTEAFF
once	TRBD1	16	TRBV7-8	CASSSTPGQGYNEQFF
NA	NA	14	TRBV7-2	CASSLVGTDYGYTF
NA	TRBD2	15	TRBV6-5	CASRETSGSTDTQYF
NA	NA	13	TRBV7-9	CASSKSVGQPQHF
NA	TRBD2	15	TRBV30	CAWDEGVAGASEQFF
NA	NA	14	TRBV15	CATSRDQTNQPQHF
NA	TRBD1	16	TRBV4-1	CASSQTPTGPGNEQFF
NA	TRBD2	16	TRBV15	CATSRAGTSTRETQYF
NA	NA	13	TRBV11-2	CASSLDPGNTIYF
NA	NA	17	TRBV4-1	CASSQDRDFSGANVLTF
NA	NA	15	TRBV7-7	CASSPEVSPYNEQFF
NA	TRBD1	14	TRBV7-2	CASSFADRGGGYTF
NA	NA	11	TRBV4-2	CASSHVNEQFF
NA	NA	11	TRBV20-1	CSAMGVDTQYF
NA	NA	14	TRBV2	CASRGDQGMHGYTF
NA	NA	13	TRBV6-5	CASSSVQGDGYTF
NA	TRBD1	15	TRBV5-1	CASSLGTGHNQPQHF
NA	TRBD2	17	TRBV24-1	CATSDKTGGPYTDTQYF
NA	TRBD2	15	TRBV18	CASSPTSGSTDTQYF
NA	NA	15	TRBV30	CAWSPTPVGNTEAFF
NA	NA	16	TRBV12-2	CASRPPTDRVLTEAFF
NA	NA	14	TRBV28	CASSFTRDNPEQYF
NA	NA	14	TRBV5-1	CASSFGGPRETQYF